This entry describes one T cell receptor beta chain. Its antigen target is currently unknown. Per-base qualities were not stored, and no clone one base away is much larger. This entry belongs to a study of shared clonotypes between healthy human individuals (TCRdb year 2020). A note on the overall study: A couple of women and a few men aged 18 to 49 years were included in the cohort. For each donor, three plates each were used for CD4 naive and CD4 memory, two plates were used for CD8 naive, and one plate was used for CD8 memory. Blood TCR repertoires of roughly five healthy adults were deeply sequenced to estimate repertoire size and the extent of clonotype sharing between individuals. To increase sequencing depth and limit assay-specific biases, different laboratories used diverse techniques to prepare libraries and sequence TCR repertoires. Each donor's leukapheresis produced roughly between about 0.9 and 9.5 billion PBMCs.

Study-wide findings and limitations: Sampling was restricted to blood, and TCR repertoires in tissue are likely to differ from TCR repertoires in blood. Sharing across several donors was observed for 5% to 6.5% of naive CD4, over 3% of naive CD8, 2% to 2.5% of memory CD4, and around 0.44% of memory CD8 clonotypes. Naive subsets generally had larger estimated clonotype richness than memory subsets did. Higher generation probabilities were observed for clonotypes shared by all four sorted-subset donors than for non-shared clonotypes. Rarefaction of sorted-subset datasets indicated incomplete sequencing despite the large sequencing depth. Pairwise subsampling indicated that sequencing depth was expected to affect the degree of clonotype sharing among donors. Because the study included only a small number of donors, the genetic and exposure-history diversity represented was limited.

V has 2 bases trimmed and J has 10 bases trimmed; junction bases matching no gene number 5. For CDR1 and CDR2, the germline V gene lists SGHTA and FQGNSA. The CDR3 runs 13 amino acids, cysteine and phenylalanine included. Of all the DNA, just the CDR3 is kept, 39 bases in frame from base 1. Using the deep immunoSEQ assay, multiplex PCR amplified TCR CDR3 regions from genomic DNA. Extracted genomic DNA from each cell subset was distributed evenly across all wells of several immunoSEQ 96-well plates, and each plate was treated as a replicate. For sorted subsets, each replicate PCR was loaded with about 0.2 ug genomic DNA, equivalent to 30,000 or so T cell genomes. The purified libraries were quantified using a Qubit 3.0 fluorometer, sized with a Bioanalyzer 2100, and then quantified again using the KAPA Library Quantification kit. Each immunoSEQ 96-well plate was sequenced on its own single-read 150-cycle Illumina NextSeq 550 flow cell. The paper's processing steps were these. The immunoSEQ output contained only junctional sequences without quality scores, so filtering could not match that applied to full-length reads. To assign V/J genes and CDR3, sequences were annotated using PyIR, a Python wrapper for IgBLAST v1.9, with IMGT germline references. Reads were filtered out if the reads had weak V/J assignments (E-value above 1e-6), no CDR3, stop codons, out-of-frame junctions, or ambiguous translated residues. A V3J clonotype was defined by an identical inferred V gene, J gene, and CDR3 amino acid sequence. The percentage overlap between two repertoires was calculated by dividing the number of shared unique clonotypes by the size of the smaller repertoire. Richness of each repertoire was evaluated using RTK rarefaction, the Chao1 estimator, and Recon v2.1 estimates of unobserved clonotypes. For all TCRbeta clonotypes obtained by the gDNA method from several donors, generation probabilities were computed with OLGA. The table was pulled from immuneACCESS by TCRdb, which kept in-frame rearrangements only. Such tables lose some clones; where checked, under half of the loss comes from unresolved V genes, and the rest has no known cause. Clonal size and the V and J genes are those of that table, whereas D and trimming came from the DNA. Counted in this sample were about 380,000 clones; roughly 96% of them appeared once. 0.32% of the sample comes from the top ten.

The donors were healthy, HIV-negative adults with no recently reported acute infections or vaccinations. Every donor was a Caucasian adult residing in Nashville, Tennessee, USA. The CD8 memory samples were a combination of magnetically selected CD45RO+ cells and CCR7-negative CD45RA+ effector memory (TemRA) cells. Blood was obtained by leukapheresis, after which PBMCs were separated by Ficoll-Histopaque density gradient centrifugation and cryopreserved in liquid nitrogen vapor phase. Analytical flow cytometry was used to check the purity and quantity of each magnetically sorted T cell population. Each sorted fraction had its genomic DNA isolated and then quantified by UV absorbance on a Nanodrop 2000c.

The receptor was derived from a man younger than 45 in good health. The specimen was memory CD8+ T cells sorted from blood. The sample's cell subset or site label, in plain terms: CD45RO+ cells pooled with CCR7-negative TemRA cells. Recombination linked TRBV7-2 to TRBJ2-1; 7 bases in the middle match TRBD1. CDR3 region: CASSLRQGPEQFF. Here is the DNA: TGTGCCAGCAGCTTACGACAGGGCCCAGAGCAGTTCTTC.